Following are 2 T cell receptor beta chains from one sample sequenced in a study of blood T cell repertoires in COVID-19 (dated by TCRdb to 2018 to 2020). The library came from the immunoSEQ multiplex PCR assay. Here the immuneACCESS table is served through TCRdb, limited to in-frame sequences with V and J called. Missing clones are a known gap in these copies; in checked studies unresolved V genes cover under half, and the rest lacks a known reason. Recorded for this sample are 45,000 to 50,000 clones; under 90% of them occurred a single time. The ten largest clones represent around 3% of the sample. Sequenced material: peripheral blood. The source of these receptors is an elderly woman with COVID-19, enrolled during active disease.

V and J are TRBV29-1 and TRBJ2-7; 10 bases agree with TRBD1. V lost 4 bases and J lost 2; bases outside the gene matches: 5. There are 14 residues in the CDR3. CDR1 SQVTM and CDR2 ANQGSEA come from the germline V gene. The CDR3 nucleotides are TGCAGCGTTGCCGGGACAGGGGTGGCCTACGAGCAGTACTTC. It translates to CSVAGTGVAYEQYF.

The chain joins TRBV15 to TRBJ2-1; no firm D call. Germline CDR1 LNHNV, CDR2 YYDKDF (reference sequence). The CDR3 runs to 18 residues. V was trimmed by 0 bases and J by 8 bases, leaving 23 bases between them. The CDR3 reads CATSRDSRGFRVFHEQFF. Written as DNA, the CDR3 is TGTGCCACCAGCAGAGATTCCCGTGGCTTTCGGGTTTTTCATGAGCAGTTCTTC.